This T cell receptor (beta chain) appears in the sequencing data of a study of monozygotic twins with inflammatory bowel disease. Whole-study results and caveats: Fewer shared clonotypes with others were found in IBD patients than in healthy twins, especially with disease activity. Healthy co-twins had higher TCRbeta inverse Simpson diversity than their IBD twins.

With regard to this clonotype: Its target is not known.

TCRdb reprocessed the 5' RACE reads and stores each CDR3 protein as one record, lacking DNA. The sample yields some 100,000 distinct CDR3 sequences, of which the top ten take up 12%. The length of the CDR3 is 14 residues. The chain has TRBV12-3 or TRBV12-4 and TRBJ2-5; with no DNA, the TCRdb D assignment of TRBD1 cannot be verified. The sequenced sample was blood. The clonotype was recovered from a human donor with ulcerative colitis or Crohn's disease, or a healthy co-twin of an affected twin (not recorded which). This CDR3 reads CASSRGQGQETQYF.